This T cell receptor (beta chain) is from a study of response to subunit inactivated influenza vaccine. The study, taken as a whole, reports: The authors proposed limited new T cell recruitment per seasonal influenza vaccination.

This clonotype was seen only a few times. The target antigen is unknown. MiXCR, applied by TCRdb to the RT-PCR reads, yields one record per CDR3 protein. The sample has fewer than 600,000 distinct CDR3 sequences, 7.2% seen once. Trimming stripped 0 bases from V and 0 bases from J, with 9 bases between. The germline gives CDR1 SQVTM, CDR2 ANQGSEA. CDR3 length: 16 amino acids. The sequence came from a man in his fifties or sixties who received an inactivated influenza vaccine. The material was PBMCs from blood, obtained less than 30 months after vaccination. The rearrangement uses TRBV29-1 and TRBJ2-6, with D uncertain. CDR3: CSVEDRGVSGANVLTF. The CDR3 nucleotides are TGCAGCGTTGAAGATCGAGGTGTCTCTGGGGCCAACGTCCTGACTTTC.